This is a list of T cell receptor beta chains from one sample in a study of cytomegalovirus exposure and HLA in healthy donors. Measured with immunoSEQ multiplex PCR; TCRdb has only the in-frame clones, and not every one. The sample's table shows 200,000 to 250,000 clones. The sample consisted of PBMCs. Receptors originate from a girl under 10 years old in good health and CMV-seropositive. CDR3s leave out the opening cysteine and the closing phenylalanine or tryptophan. Each record gives: CDR3 length, V gene, J gene, CDR3 protein.

13	TRBV7-9	TRBJ2-1	ASSLEAAAYNEQF
10	TRBV5-4	TRBJ2-3	ASSKRADTQY
13	TRBV10-1	TRBJ2-5	ASSESPGHGATQY
12	TRBV5-1	TRBJ2-5	ASSLAEGAETQY
13	TRBV19	TRBJ1-1	ASSARQGAGTEAF
13	TRBV5-1	TRBJ2-1	ASSRAPGLIDEQF
11	TRBV19	TRBJ1-4	ASKDPAGEKLF
14	TRBV18	TRBJ1-3	ASSLELGISGNTIY
13	TRBV7-2	TRBJ2-1	ASSPGGRPYNEQF
12	TRBV7-9	TRBJ2-5	ASSLGLEQETQY
12	TRBV2	TRBJ2-2	ASSVYRDTGELF
10	TRBV28	TRBJ1-1	ASSWAGTEAF
15	TRBV27	TRBJ2-7	ASSFRTGTADSYEQY
11	TRBV30	TRBJ2-3	AWSVLLTDTQY
13	TRBV28	TRBJ1-3	ASSAAGTTGNTIY
12	TRBV6-5	TRBJ1-2	ASGQTGGLYGYT
11	TRBV6-1	TRBJ2-3	ASGSPGMDTQY
11	TRBV13	TRBJ1-1	ASSLSENTEAF
12	TRBV10-3	TRBJ1-1	AISAETANTEAF
12	TRBV5-1	TRBJ2-7	ASSLVQGEGEQY
12	TRBV28	TRBJ2-1	ASSPWTSANEQF
13	TRBV14	TRBJ2-7	ASSQPGQGAREQY
13	TRBV9	TRBJ2-1	ASSVRENTYNEQF
12	TRBV2	TRBJ1-1	ASSAQGMSNEAF
12	TRBV27	TRBJ2-1	ASRLAGVANEQF